This is a list of T cell receptor beta chains from one sample in a study of cytomegalovirus exposure and HLA in healthy donors. Libraries were prepared by immunoSEQ multiplex PCR; TCRdb keeps only in-frame clonotypes and omits some of them. The sample includes tens of thousands of clones, approximately 80% seen only once; the top ten take under 4%. The sample taken for sequencing was PBMCs. These receptors all come from a woman in her thirties or forties in good health and CMV-seronegative. The CDR3 runs from the conserved cysteine through the conserved F or W. Each record gives: CDR3 DNA, CDR3 protein, clone size, J gene, D gene, V gene. The D gene is left open where the match is weak. Part of the rows lack a size; the others show once, few, many or a class for expanded clones.

TGTGCCAGCCGGGACAGGGGAATGAAGTTCTTC CASRDRGMKFF NA TRBJ2-1 TRBD1 TRBV27
TGTGCCAGTAGTATAGGAGGAGGGGGGGATGAGCAGTTCTTC CASSIGGGGDEQFF NA TRBJ2-1 NA TRBV19
TGTGCCAGCCGAGTCGCGGGCTCGAACACTGAAGCTTTCTTT CASRVAGSNTEAFF few TRBJ1-1 NA TRBV7-9
TGCGCCAGCAGCGAGGGACTAGCGGGAGCGTCCGGGGAGCTGTTTTTT CASSEGLAGASGELFF NA TRBJ2-2 TRBD2 TRBV5-1
TGTGCCAGCAGCGAGGCCGGGAGGAAAGAGACCCAGTACTTC CASSEAGRKETQYF NA TRBJ2-5 TRBD2 TRBV9
TGTGCCAGCTCACCGGGGACAGGCCATTTGAACACTGAAGCTTTCTTT CASSPGTGHLNTEAFF NA TRBJ1-1 TRBD1 TRBV18
TGTGCCAGTAGTCGGGGCGGGAAGTCCTACAATGAGCAGTTCTTC CASSRGGKSYNEQFF NA TRBJ2-1 NA TRBV19
TGTGCCAGCAGTCCCTACAGGGCCAATGAGCAGTTCTTC CASSPYRANEQFF NA TRBJ2-1 NA TRBV28
TGTGCCACCAGCAGAGATCGAAGCGGCTTACAGTTCTTC CATSRDRSGLQFF NA TRBJ2-1 NA TRBV15
TGTGCCAGCAGCTCCGGACTAGCGGGTTTCACAGATACGCAGTATTTT CASSSGLAGFTDTQYF NA TRBJ2-3 TRBD2 TRBV7-3
TGTGCCAGCAGCCCGAGGACTAGCTCGGCGGGCAATGAGCAGTTCTTC CASSPRTSSAGNEQFF NA TRBJ2-1 TRBD2 TRBV7-2
TGCAGCGTTAGCCCCCACACTGAAGCTTTCTTT CSVSPHTEAFF few TRBJ1-1 NA TRBV29-1
TGTGCCAGTATCCCATCTACTAGCGGCGCCTACAATGAGCAGTTCTTC CASIPSTSGAYNEQFF NA TRBJ2-1 TRBD2 TRBV19
TGCGCCAGCAGCTTAGATGGTCCCTCCGCGGACTATGGCTACACCTTC CASSLDGPSADYGYTF NA TRBJ1-2 NA TRBV4-3
TGTGCCAGCAGCTTCGGTCTAGCCGGGGAGCTGTTTTTT CASSFGLAGELFF NA TRBJ2-2 NA TRBV7-9
TGCGCCAGCAGCTTGGCCAGAGGAGTCGACGGTGGCTACACCTTC CASSLARGVDGGYTF NA TRBJ1-2 NA TRBV5-1
TGTGCCAGCAGTGCCAGGACAGGGTCCTCTGGGGCCAACGTCCTGACTTTC CASSARTGSSGANVLTF few TRBJ2-6 TRBD1 TRBV2
TGTTCCAGCAGCTTAGCGAGGGGGGGCGAGTATGGCTACACCTTC CSSSLARGGEYGYTF NA TRBJ1-2 NA TRBV7-9
TGTGCCAGCAGCTTTAGGTGGGAGGTGGTGTCGGATGAGCAGTTCTTC CASSFRWEVVSDEQFF NA TRBJ2-1 NA TRBV7-9
TGTGCCAGCAGCTCCATGGGGACACCAACTAATCAGCCCCAGCATTTT CASSSMGTPTNQPQHF NA TRBJ1-5 NA TRBV5-6
TGTGCCAGTAATCACAGGGGGCTCCACACTGAAGCTTTCTTT CASNHRGLHTEAFF NA TRBJ1-1 TRBD1 TRBV19
TGTGCCAGCTCAACTCGACAGTTAACCGGGGAGCTGTTTTTT CASSTRQLTGELFF NA TRBJ2-2 NA TRBV18
TGTGCCAGCAGTTCCCCCCCAAGGGGTGAGACTGAAGCTTTCTTT CASSSPPRGETEAFF few TRBJ1-1 NA TRBV28
TGCAGCGTTGAAGACCGGACAGGACCACGGATGGGCTACACCTTC CSVEDRTGPRMGYTF few TRBJ1-2 TRBD1 TRBV29-1
TGTGCCAGCAGTGGCTGGGCGACTAGCGGACAATACAATGAGCAGTTCTTC CASSGWATSGQYNEQFF NA TRBJ2-1 TRBD2 TRBV25-1
TGCGCCAGCAGCAAGGGACTAGCGGGAGCTTTTAATGAGCAGTTCTTC CASSKGLAGAFNEQFF NA TRBJ2-1 TRBD2 TRBV5-1
TGTGCCAGCAGCCAACACACCGGAACTGGGACTAGCGGGAGCGGACTCACAGATACGCAGTATTTT CASSQHTGTGTSGSGLTDTQYF once TRBJ2-3 TRBD2 TRBV4-2
TGTGCCAGCAGTTTACCCTTAAACAGGGCTCAGTACTTC CASSLPLNRAQYF few TRBJ2-5 NA TRBV28